These 18 T cell receptor beta chains were all obtained from the same sample, sequenced in a study of T cell changes during pregnancy in multiple sclerosis. The table came from immunoSEQ multiplex PCR; TCRdb's copy has only in-frame clones and leaves some out. The sample contains around 39,000 clones, 92% of which appear only once. Sample: CD8+ T cells from peripheral blood mononuclear cells, taken before pregnancy. Receptor source: a female donor with multiple sclerosis, enrolled in a pregnancy study.

This clone has only one observation. CDR3 amino acids: CASSLASGRRTDTQYF. DNA for the CDR3: TGTGCCAGCAGTTTGGCCAGCGGGAGGCGCACAGATACGCAGTATTTT. V usage is TRBV27 and J usage is TRBJ2-3, with 9 nucleotides matching TRBD2. V lost 3 bases and J lost 1; bases outside the gene matches: 5. The CDR3 extends over 16 amino acids. CDR1 is MNHEY and CDR2 is SMNVEV in the germline V gene (reference sequence).

This clone was observed a single time. This chain uses TRBV7-9 with TRBJ1-5; 9 bases agree with TRBD1. The CDR3 spans 15 residues. Germline CDR1 reads SEHNR; CDR2 reads FQNEAQ (reference sequence). V trimming: 3 bases; J trimming: 4 bases; junction bases outside the gene matches: 4. CDR3 residues: CASSLGQGRNQPQHF. The CDR3 DNA follows: TGTGCCAGCAGCTTGGGACAGGGCCGTAATCAGCCCCAGCATTTT.

V and J are TRBV27 and TRBJ2-1; D not certain. The germline V and J ends were trimmed by 7 bases and 0 bases, with 13 bases remaining between them. CDR1 and CDR2 (germline): MNHEY, SMNVEV (reference sequence). CDR3 length: 15 amino acids. The CDR3 protein is CASIPPSSSYNEQFF. In DNA form, the CDR3 reads TGTGCCAGCATCCCACCTAGTTCCTCCTACAATGAGCAGTTCTTC.

The gene calls are TRBV7-9 and TRBJ2-2; 7 bases align to TRBD2. The ends lost 2 bases at V and 0 bases at J; junction bases unmatched: 6. In germline, CDR1 is SEHNR, CDR2 FQNEAQ (reference sequence). CDR3 length equals 17 residues. The CDR3 sequence is CASSLREGLPNTGELFF. As DNA, the CDR3 is TGTGCCAGCAGCTTAAGGGAGGGTCTGCCGAACACCGGGGAGCTGTTTTTT. The full variable domain, in which reference TRBV7-9 and TRBJ2-2 provide the parts outside the CDR3, is DTGVSQNPRHKITKRGQNVTFRCDPISEHNRLYWYRQTLGQGPEFLTYFQNEAQLEKSRLLSDRFSAERPKGSFSTLEIQRTEQGDSAMYLCASSLREGLPNTGELFFGEGSRLTVL.

V is TRBV9 and J is TRBJ1-2, with 12 bases lining up with TRBD1. V lost 3 bases, J lost 1 base, and 7 bases stayed unmatched. The germline CDR1 and CDR2 sequences are SGDLS and YYNGEE. This CDR3 region has 17 residues. CDR3 amino acids: CASSEGQGASLNYGYTF. The CDR3 region has the DNA TGTGCCAGCAGCGAGGGACAGGGGGCTAGCCTTAACTATGGCTACACCTTC.

V usage is TRBV4-1 and J usage is TRBJ1-3; TRBD1 matches 11 bases. The length of the CDR3 is 17 residues. The V gene end was trimmed by 0 bases and the J gene end by 2 bases; junction bases not matched to a gene: 3. Germline values: CDR1 MGHRA, CDR2 YSYEKL. CDR3 in amino acids: CASSQDWDRGTGNTIYF. The CDR3 DNA sequence: TGCGCCAGCAGCCAAGATTGGGACAGGGGGACTGGAAACACCATATATTTT.

This rearrangement joins TRBV9 to TRBJ2-3; 9 bases are shared with TRBD2. V shed 4 bases and J 8 bases; nucleotides not matched to a gene: 11. Germline CDR1 SGDLS, CDR2 YYNGEE. This CDR3 comprises 15 residues. CDR3 loop: CASSLWASGVGTQYF. In DNA form, the CDR3 reads TGTGCCAGCAGCCTCTGGGCTAGCGGGGTTGGTACGCAGTATTTT.

The rearrangement uses TRBV5-4 and TRBJ2-3; 8 nucleotides match TRBD2. Trimming at V came to 0 bases and at J to 3 bases, leaving 9 bases not matched to a gene. Germline lookup yields CDR1 SGHNT and CDR2 YYREEE (reference sequence). CDR3 size: 17 residues. The CDR3 DNA reads TGTGCCAGCAGCTTGGGAGCGAGCGGGAGAGCGACAGATACGCAGTATTTT. It codes for CASSLGASGRATDTQYF.

This chain uses TRBV5-4 with TRBJ1-1; D is ambiguous. Trimming left V 9 bases short and J 0 bases short, with 15 bases between. The CDR3 is made up of 14 amino acids. Germline CDR1 is SGHNT and CDR2 is YYREEE (reference sequence). The CDR3 DNA follows: TGTGCCACCTCGGACTCTTTTCTGAACACTGAAGCTTTCTTT. Residues: CATSDSFLNTEAFF. Based on the CDR3 plus reference TRBV5-4 and TRBJ1-1, the full variable domain is ETGVTQSPTHLIKTRGQQVTLRCSSQSGHNTVSWYQQALGQGPQFIFQYYREEENGRGNFPPRFSGLQFPNYSSELNVNALELDDSALYLCATSDSFLNTEAFFGQGTRLTVV.

DNA of the CDR3: TGCAGCGTTGAGCGGACAGGACTCGACGGCCGCACAGATACGCAGTATTTT. Translating it yields CSVERTGLDGRTDTQYF. The chain combines TRBV29-1 with TRBJ2-3, with 7 bases identical to TRBD1. CDR1 is SQVTM, CDR2 ANQGSEA, per germline. V trimming: 3 bases; J trimming: 1 base; junction bases outside the gene matches: 13. The CDR3 is 17 residues long.

This chain links TRBV7-2 with TRBJ1-4, with 8 nucleotides matching TRBD1. Germline CDR1 is SGHTA and CDR2 is FQGNSA. After removal of 5 bases from V and 8 bases from J, the junction contained 19 bases not matched to a gene. The CDR3 sequence is 18 residues long. CDR3 nucleotide sequence: TGTGCCAGCAGCCCCCGACAGGGGTCGAGGGGTAGGAGCGAAAAACTGTTTTTT. Protein: CASSPRQGSRGRSEKLFF.

This rearrangement joins TRBV7-8 to TRBJ1-5, with TRBD1 matching 8 bases. From germline, CDR1 is SGHVS and CDR2 FQNEAQ. The CDR3 is made up of 14 amino acids. After removal of 5 bases from V and 5 bases from J, the junction contained 5 bases not matched to a gene. The DNA for the CDR3 is TGTGCCAGCAGCCCAAGACAGGGGCATCAGCCCCAGCATTTT. It yields the protein CASSPRQGHQPQHF.

This chain connects TRBV28 to TRBJ1-2; 7 bases agree with TRBD1. After removal of 2 bases from V and 6 bases from J, the junction contained 3 bases not matched to a gene. Germline lookup yields CDR1 MDHEN and CDR2 SYDVKM. The CDR3 runs to 13 residues. The CDR3 protein is CASSLAQGNGYTF. CDR3 in DNA: TGTGCCAGCAGTTTAGCACAGGGGAATGGCTACACCTTC.

The rearrangement uses TRBV7-9 and TRBJ2-3; TRBD1 matches 7 bases. The CDR3 totals 15 residues. J was trimmed by 3 bases and V by 6 bases; bases with no gene match: 9. Germline lookup yields CDR1 SEHNR and CDR2 FQNEAQ (reference sequence). The CDR3: CASSSPGQKTDTQYF. CDR3 DNA: TGTGCCAGCAGTTCACCGGGACAGAAGACAGATACGCAGTATTTT.

This clone was seen just once. This chain joins TRBV11-2 and TRBJ2-3; 11 bases fit TRBD2. The CDR3 totals 15 residues. CDR1 is SGHAT and CDR2 is FQNNGV in the germline V gene. Trimming took 6 bases from V and 6 from J; bases not matched to a gene: 8. CDR3 DNA: TGTGCCAGCAGGATAGGGGCTAGCGGGGGGGATACGCAGTATTTT. Amino acids: CASRIGASGGDTQYF.

The chain couples TRBV5-6 to TRBJ2-5, with 10 bases aligning to TRBD1. V shed 1 base and J 1 base; nucleotides not matched to a gene: 7. Germline assignment: CDR1 SGHDT and CDR2 YYEEEE. The CDR3 extends over 17 amino acids. The CDR3, as DNA: TGTGCCAGCAGCTTGACGGGGGGACAGGGGCTCCAAGAGACCCAGTACTTC. Translation gives CASSLTGGQGLQETQYF.

The genes are TRBV27 and TRBJ2-7, with D possibly being TRBD2 (5 bases). CDR3 length: 15 residues. The V gene's germline CDR1 is MNHEY and CDR2 SMNVEV (reference sequence). V dropped 4 bases and J dropped 3 bases, with 16 bases sitting between them. In DNA form, the CDR3 reads TGTGCCAGCAGTTCCGCGAGCGGATTAATCTACGAGCAGTACTTC. Amino acid sequence: CASSSASGLIYEQYF.

The rearrangement joins TRBV5-4 to TRBJ2-7; 8 bases are shared with TRBD2. CDR3 length equals 15 residues. With 3 bases clipped from V and 5 bases from J, the junction kept 10 bases outside the gene matches. Germline lookup yields CDR1 SGHNT and CDR2 YYREEE (reference sequence). CDR3 coding DNA: TGTGCCAGCAGCTCCGACGGAGCGGGGGAGAACGAGCAGTACTTC. Translating gives CASSSDGAGENEQYF.